The 13 T cell receptor beta chains below all came from one sample that was sequenced in a study of tumor and adjacent non-tumor tissue in lung cancer. TCRbeta libraries were built with three rounds of nested PCR, modified from ARM-PCR. TCRdb re-called the multiplex PCR reads with MiXCR, one entry per CDR3 protein. The profile shows around 70,000 distinct CDR3 sequences, 50% to 60% of them singletons. The template was RNA from unsorted bulk tissue. Sample: lung tumor tissue. The receptor source for this set is a man aged 45-60 years with non-small cell lung cancer.

This clonotype qualifies as medium-sized. The chain employs TRBV11-2 and TRBJ2-2; 7 bases fit TRBD1. The ends lost 5 bases at V and 0 bases at J; junction bases unmatched: 6. The CDR3 totals 16 residues. Germline CDR1 and CDR2: SGHAT and FQNNGV. The CDR3 DNA is TGTGCCAGCAGCCCCCCCACAGGGGCGAACACCGGGGAGCTGTTTTTT. Translating gives CASSPPTGANTGELFF.

A remark on this clonotype: Compared with germline, one end of the junction differs, possibly owing to a read error. The chain combines TRBV4-2 with TRBJ2-7; no firm D call. This CDR3 spans 12 amino acids. Germline V gene sequence: CDR1 LGHNA, CDR2 YNFKEQ. CDR3 nucleotides: TGTGTCAGCAGCCCAGGCCCTGCGAAGCAGTACTTC. Amino acid sequence: CVSSPGPAKQYF.

This chain uses TRBV28 with TRBJ2-5, with D possibly TRBD1 on 5 matching bases. The CDR3 is 13 amino acids. V was trimmed by 5 bases and J by 5 bases, leaving 12 bases between them. From germline, CDR1 is MDHEN and CDR2 SYDVKM. The CDR3 here is CASSDPKGETQYF. In DNA, the CDR3 is TGTGCCAGCAGTGATCCTAAGGGGGAGACCCAGTACTTC.

By sample share, this clonotype is medium-sized. The chain joins TRBV10-3 to TRBJ2-1, with 7 bases lining up with TRBD2. The V gene end was trimmed by 6 bases and the J gene end by 4 bases; junction bases not matched to a gene: 6. Germline CDR1 and CDR2: ENHRY and SYGVKD. CDR3 length: 14 amino acids. The CDR3 sequence is CAIRGLDTYNEQFF. CDR3 DNA sequence: TGTGCCATCAGAGGACTAGATACTTACAATGAGCAGTTCTTC.

With regard to this clonotype: A much larger clone lies a single base off, so this may be a read error. V gene TRBV2 combines with J gene TRBJ1-5; D gene unclear. The CDR3 totals 15 residues. Germline V CDR1 and CDR2: SNHLY, FYNNEI. As DNA, the CDR3 is TGTGCCGGCAGTGGAGATAGACAAGCTTATCAGCCCCAGCATTTT. It is translated as CAGSGDRQAYQPQHF.

This clonotype appeared many times. The J gene is TRBJ1-1, the V gene TRBV28; D uncertain. V lost 8 bases and J 0 bases, leaving 10 bases between the germline ends. Germline V gene data show CDR1 as MDHEN and CDR2 as SYDVKM. There are 13 residues in the CDR3. The CDR3 DNA sequence: TGTGCCAGCGGGGAGGGTATGAACACTGAAGCTTTCTTT. Amino acids: CASGEGMNTEAFF.

Points on this clonotype: A much larger clone lies a single base off, so this may be a read error. Without the conserved terminal phenylalanine or tryptophan, this CDR3 likely stems from a read error. The CDR3 here is CSGTSGTGYGYTL. Written as DNA, the CDR3 is TGCAGCGGCACATCTGGGACAGGCTATGGCTACACCCTC. This sequence joins TRBV29-1 and TRBJ1-2; 8 positions agree with TRBD1. The CDR3 has 13 amino acids. The germline V gene has CDR1 SQVTM and CDR2 ANQGSEA. The V and J ends lost 7 bases and 4 bases, in that order; junction bases with no gene match: 8.

The J gene is TRBJ2-2, the V gene TRBV4-1, with D possibly being TRBD1 (6 bases). Between the trimmed V and J ends, which lost 11 bases and 5 bases, there was a span of 18 bases. Germline CDR1 is MGHRA and CDR2 is YSYEKL. This CDR3 has 14 amino acids. DNA for the CDR3: TGCGCCGGAGGACAGCCAATAATTACCGGGGAGCTGTTTTTT. It is translated as CAGGQPIITGELFF.

The sample holds a few counts of this clonotype. Germline and junction disagree at one end, which may indicate a read error. J is TRBJ1-1 and V is TRBV20-1; 7 bases are shared with TRBD1. The germline V gene has CDR1 DFQATT and CDR2 SNEGSKA (reference sequence). This CDR3 has 12 amino acids. The CDR3 sequence is CSAGQPNTEDFF. Here the CDR3 DNA reads TGCAGTGCGGGACAGCCGAACACTGAAGATTTCTTT.

This clonotype was recorded many times. The chain links TRBV10-1 to TRBJ2-5; D gene uncertain. V lost 0 bases and J 5 bases, leaving 10 bases between the germline ends. The length of the CDR3 is 14 residues. CDR1 is WNHNN and CDR2 is SYGVQD in the germline V gene (reference sequence). The CDR3 spells CASSESQNAETQYF. The CDR3 nucleotides read TGCGCCAGCAGTGAGTCTCAGAATGCGGAGACCCAGTACTTC.

In the case of this clonotype: Germline is not matched at one junction end, which may reflect a read error. The chain has TRBV6-1 and TRBJ2-7; 11 bases map to TRBD1. The CDR3 contains 12 residues. CDR1 is MNHNS, CDR2 SASEGT, per germline. CDR3 sequence: CASKDRGREQYF. In nucleotides, the CDR3 is TGTGCCAGCAAGGACAGGGGGCGCGAGCAGTACTTT.

Comments on this clonotype: Germline is not matched at one junction end, which may reflect a read error. This chain connects TRBV30 to TRBJ2-1; D possibly corresponds to TRBD2 (7 bases). CDR3 length equals 15 residues. The germline gives CDR1 GTSNPN, CDR2 SVGIG (reference sequence). The CDR3 nucleotides read TGTGCCTCGAAGGTGGGGCGGGGGCCTTACAATGGGCAGTTCTTC. This codes for CASKVGRGPYNGQFF.

As concerns this clonotype: This may arise from a read error, as a much more abundant clone is one base away. The rearrangement links TRBV20-1 to TRBJ2-3; D is unresolved. Germline CDR1 is DFQATT and CDR2 is SNEGSKA (reference sequence). The V end lost 5 bases, the J end lost 5 bases, and 11 bases lay between the germline ends. The CDR3 consists of 12 residues. CDR3 nucleotides: TGCAGTGCTGGGGTGGGCAGAGATACGCAGTATTTT. Protein: CSAGVGRDTQYF.